The source of this T cell receptor (beta chain) is a study of graft-versus-host responses after intestinal transplantation. With regard to this clone: Its specificity is not known.

Only in-frame clones appear in the TCRdb table, and some are missing; sequencing was by immunoSEQ multiplex PCR. This table holds over 80,000 clones, about nine tenths found once. This sample comprised unstimulated CD4+ T cells sorted from spleen or lymph node cells, obtained before transplant. The clonotype comes from a human donor who was the organ donor for an intestinal transplant.

The CDR3 region has the DNA TGCAGCGTCCGCGACAGGGGGCAAGGCACTGAAGCTTTCTTT. This gives the protein CSVRDRGQGTEAFF. The gene calls are TRBV29-1 and TRBJ1-1; 10 bases line up with TRBD1. Unmatched junction bases numbered 8, after V lost 6 bases and J lost 4 bases. The CDR3 has 14 amino acids. Germline values: CDR1 SQVTM, CDR2 ANQGSEA.